These 26 T cell receptor beta chains share one sample of origin, sequenced in a study of cytomegalovirus exposure and HLA in healthy donors. 60 Vbeta and 13 Jbeta primers were used in PCR. TCRdb's table, derived via immunoSEQ multiplex PCR, lists solely in-frame clones and lacks some. In the table there are roughly 60,000 clones, approximately 77% of which are singletons. The sample consisted of PBMCs. These TCRs come from a woman aged 40 to 50 in good health and CMV-seropositive.

In DNA, the CDR3 is TGCAGCGTGGAGACTAGCGGGGGGGTACTCAATGAGCAGTTCTTC. This sequence encodes CSVETSGGVLNEQFF. V and J are TRBV29-1 and TRBJ2-1; 14 bases map to TRBD2. V gave up 6 bases and J gave up 6 bases; unmatched junction bases: 7. CDR1 and CDR2 from the germline V gene are SQVTM and ANQGSEA. The CDR3 length is 15 residues.

This clone was picked up a small number of times. This rearrangement joins TRBV11-2 to TRBJ2-5; D remains ambiguous. The CDR3 extends over 13 amino acids. Germline V lookup: CDR1 SGHAT, CDR2 FQNNGV. Trimming took 6 bases from V and 2 from J, leaving 10 bases between them. CDR3 protein: CASSLWAQETQYF. The CDR3 DNA follows: TGTGCCAGCAGTCTTTGGGCTCAAGAGACCCAGTACTTC. The whole variable domain, remainder taken from reference TRBV11-2 and TRBJ2-5, is EAGVAQSPRYKIIEKRQSVAFWCNPISGHATLYWYQQILGQGPKLLIQFQNNGVVDDSQLPKDRFSAERLKGVDSTLKIQPAKLEDSAVYLCASSLWAQETQYFGPGTRLLVL.

The V call is TRBV4-1, the J call TRBJ2-7; tentative D call: TRBD2 (5 bases). This CDR3 contains 13 residues. CDR1 is MGHRA and CDR2 is YSYEKL in the germline V gene. V lost 1 base and J lost 3, with 7 bases in between. The DNA for the CDR3 is TGCGCCAGCAGCCAAGCAAGCGGCTACGAGCAGTACTTC. It is translated as CASSQASGYEQYF.

This clone was observed a handful of times. This sequence joins TRBV11-2 and TRBJ1-1; D is ambiguous. The V gene's germline CDR1 is SGHAT and CDR2 FQNNGV. V was pared by 5 bases and J by 2 bases, with 9 bases between. The CDR3 is made up of 13 amino acids. This chain's CDR3 is CASSPGFNTEAFF. The CDR3 DNA reads TGTGCCAGCAGCCCGGGTTTTAACACTGAAGCTTTCTTT. Together with reference TRBV11-2 and TRBJ1-1, the CDR3 gives the full variable domain: EAGVAQSPRYKIIEKRQSVAFWCNPISGHATLYWYQQILGQGPKLLIQFQNNGVVDDSQLPKDRFSAERLKGVDSTLKIQPAKLEDSAVYLCASSPGFNTEAFFGQGTRLTVV.

V and J are TRBV18 and TRBJ1-1; tentative D call: TRBD1 (5 bases). The V end lost 3 bases, the J end lost 5 bases, and 13 bases lay between the germline ends. Germline V lookup: CDR1 KGHSH, CDR2 LQKENI. The CDR3 extends over 14 amino acids. The CDR3 DNA is TGTGCCAGCTCACCGACTTCAGGGAGGACTGAAGCTTTCTTT. Translated, it gives CASSPTSGRTEAFF.

The J gene is TRBJ1-2, the V gene TRBV2, with D possibly matching TRBD1 (6 bases). Germline CDR1 SNHLY, CDR2 FYNNEI. Trimming cost V 10 bases and J 3 bases, with 18 bases left between them. This CDR3 has 14 amino acids. The CDR3: CATNEDSFDYGYTF. The CDR3, as DNA: TGTGCCACCAACGAGGACAGTTTCGACTATGGCTACACCTTC.

The rearrangement uses TRBV27 and TRBJ2-7, with D perhaps matching TRBD1 (6 bases). The ends were cut back, 5 bases at V and 1 base at J, with 12 bases in the middle. The V gene's germline CDR1 is MNHEY and CDR2 SMNVEV (reference sequence). The CDR3 extends over 14 amino acids. The CDR3 DNA follows: TGTGCCAGCAGTCCAGGGACATTTTCCTACGAGCAGTACTTC. It codes for CASSPGTFSYEQYF.

The chain is built from TRBV10-3 and TRBJ1-1; no clear D gene. The V end lost 5 bases, the J end lost 0 bases, and 7 bases lay between the germline ends. CDR3 length: 13 amino acids. Germline V gene sequence: CDR1 ENHRY, CDR2 SYGVKD. The CDR3 here is CAISLTLNTEAFF. Written as DNA, the CDR3 is TGTGCCATCAGTTTGACATTGAACACTGAAGCTTTCTTT.

V and J are TRBV5-6 and TRBJ2-2, with D tentatively TRBD1 (5 bases). V was cut by 4 bases and J by 4 bases, with 8 bases left in between. Germline V gene lookup returns CDR1 SGHDT and CDR2 YYEEEE. The CDR3 sequence is 13 residues long. The CDR3 loop reads CASSIRGTGELFF. The CDR3 coding sequence is TGTGCCAGCAGCATAAGGGGCACCGGGGAGCTGTTTTTT.

This rearrangement joins TRBV9 to TRBJ2-5, with TRBD1 matching 11 bases. CDR3 length equals 14 residues. The germline V gene encodes CDR1 SGDLS and CDR2 YYNGEE. V dropped 4 bases and J dropped 5; count of bases not matched to a gene: 4. CDR3 in DNA: TGTGCCAGCAGCCCGGGGGACAGGGGGGAGACCCAGTACTTC. This codes for CASSPGDRGETQYF.

The V gene is TRBV15, the J gene TRBJ2-1; D uncertain. This CDR3 is built from 15 residues. Germline CDR1 and CDR2: LNHNV and YYDKDF (reference sequence). V lost 3 bases, J lost 0 bases, and 9 bases lay in between. CDR3 nucleotides: TGTGCCACCAGCAGCTTAGAGAGCTCCTACAATGAGCAGTTCTTC. It translates to CATSSLESSYNEQFF.

This clone was seen more than once but under ten times. V is TRBV11-2 and J is TRBJ1-5; D is undetermined. Germline lookup yields CDR1 SGHAT and CDR2 FQNNGV. V lost 5 bases to trimming and J lost 5 bases, with 13 bases between them. The CDR3 sequence is 14 residues long. The CDR3 nucleotides read TGTGCCAGCAGCCGGGGAGGGTCGCATCAGCCCCAGCATTTT. The encoded protein is CASSRGGSHQPQHF.

The chain links TRBV23-1 to TRBJ1-5; the match to TRBD1 covers 7 bases. TRBV23-1 is labeled an ORF, and its function is uncertain. V was pared by 3 bases and J by 7 bases, with 9 bases of the junction left unmatched. The CDR3 consists of 15 residues. CDR3 nucleotide sequence: TGCGCCAGCAGTCAGCCCGACAGGGTCAACCAGCCCCAGCATTTT. It codes for CASSQPDRVNQPQHF.

The V gene is TRBV2, the J gene TRBJ2-7, with 10 bases matching TRBD1. Germline lookup yields CDR1 SNHLY and CDR2 FYNNEI. The CDR3 spans 15 residues. Losses at the gene ends were 6 bases for V and 4 bases for J; bases not matched to a gene: 9. The CDR3, as DNA: TGTGCCAGCAGCGTAACCGGGACAGGGGTATACGAGCAGTACTTC. It specifies CASSVTGTGVYEQYF.

Worth noting for this clone: The conserved phenylalanine or tryptophan normally closing the CDR3 is absent here, so this likely arose from a read error. The chain has TRBV7-2 and TRBJ2-7, with a tentative D call TRBD2 (5 bases). Trimming left V 4 bases short and J 0 bases short, with 13 bases between. CDR1 is SGHTA and CDR2 is FQGNSA in the germline V gene. The length of the CDR3 is 15 residues. CDR3 protein: CASSWRSGSSYEQYS. The CDR3 nucleotides read TGTGCCAGCAGCTGGCGGTCGGGGAGCTCCTACGAGCAGTACTCC.

This clone was seen a single time. The chain has TRBV4-1 and TRBJ1-3; a weak D match, TRBD1 (6 bases). The CDR3 consists of 16 residues. Trimming took 4 bases from V and 12 from J, leaving 25 bases between them. CDR1 is MGHRA and CDR2 is YSYEKL in the germline V gene. For the CDR3, the DNA is TGCGCCAGCAGCCGAGATAACAGGGATCGTGGAGGTGGCATATATTTT. Amino acid sequence: CASSRDNRDRGGGIYF.

A remark on this clone: Other nucleotide sequences in the sample specify the same CDR3. The rearrangement links TRBV5-4 to TRBJ2-3; the D gene is possibly TRBD1 (6 bases). V lost 3 bases and J lost 5, with 16 bases in between. This CDR3 has 15 residues. The germline V gene has CDR1 SGHNT and CDR2 YYREEE (reference sequence). The CDR3 DNA sequence: TGTGCCAGCAGCTCTGGGACAAAGGCGGGAGATACGCAGTATTTT. It encodes CASSSGTKAGDTQYF.

The CDR3 is CASSGSFTDTQYF. DNA of the CDR3: TGTGCCAGCAGTGGTTCCTTCACAGATACGCAGTATTTT. The chain joins TRBV2 to TRBJ2-3; D gene ambiguous. The CDR3 spans 13 residues. Trimming removed 4 bases from V and 2 bases from J, with 7 bases in between. CDR1 is SNHLY and CDR2 is FYNNEI in the germline V gene.

Note on this clone: At the DNA level, this CDR3 is encoded by other sequences in the same sample as well. The chain employs TRBV29-1 and TRBJ2-1, with D perhaps TRBD1 (6 bases). CDR1 SQVTM and CDR2 ANQGSEA come from the germline V gene. The CDR3 contains 16 residues. The V end lost 0 bases, the J end lost 0 bases, and 12 bases lay between the germline ends. The CDR3 is CSVEDPGVSSYNEQFF. The CDR3 DNA reads as TGCAGCGTTGAAGATCCAGGGGTGAGCTCCTACAATGAGCAGTTCTTC.

This clone showed up just a few times. J is TRBJ1-2 and V is TRBV30; D unclear. V was shortened by 4 bases and J by 0 bases, with 6 bases between the two germline ends. The CDR3 contains 12 residues. CDR1 and CDR2 from the germline V gene are GTSNPN and SVGIG (reference sequence). The CDR3 loop reads CAWTVANYGYTF. The CDR3 DNA is TGTGCCTGGACGGTAGCTAACTATGGCTACACCTTC.

This sequence joins TRBV5-4 and TRBJ1-2; D remains unclear. Germline values: CDR1 SGHNT, CDR2 YYREEE (reference sequence). This CDR3 is 13 amino acids long. V lost 3 bases, J lost 8 bases, and 14 bases lay in between. This CDR3 reads CASSSGISPGYTF. As DNA, the CDR3 is TGTGCCAGCAGCTCGGGTATCAGTCCCGGCTACACCTTC.

The chain links TRBV13 to TRBJ2-3; 7 positions agree with TRBD1. The length of the CDR3 is 15 residues. Germline V gene data show CDR1 as PRHDT and CDR2 as FYEKMQ (reference sequence). V shed 5 bases and J 1 base; nucleotides not matched to a gene: 6. As DNA, the CDR3 is TGTGCCAGCAGCGGCTACAGGGGCGGCACAGATACGCAGTATTTT. Residues: CASSGYRGGTDTQYF.

This clone appeared once. This chain connects TRBV30 to TRBJ1-2; D is ambiguous. CDR1 is GTSNPN, CDR2 SVGIG, per germline (reference sequence). The CDR3 runs to 14 residues. Trimming cost V 3 bases and J 0 bases, with 11 bases left between them. The CDR3 protein is CAWSPRYTNYGYTF. The CDR3 DNA sequence: TGTGCCTGGAGCCCTAGGTACACTAACTATGGCTACACCTTC.

The chain is built from TRBV6-1 and TRBJ1-2; D is undetermined. From germline, CDR1 is MNHNS and CDR2 SASEGT. There are 13 residues in the CDR3. Trimming stripped 4 bases from V and 2 bases from J, with 8 bases between. CDR3 protein: CASSGAGNYGYTF. CDR3 sequence (DNA): TGTGCCAGCAGTGGCGCGGGAAACTATGGCTACACCTTC.

V is TRBV7-8 and J is TRBJ2-7; D gene uncertain. V shed 9 bases and J shed 6 bases, with 15 bases lying between them. In germline, CDR1 is SGHVS, CDR2 FQNEAQ. The CDR3 is 12 residues long. The CDR3 region is CASSSGSGEQYF. The CDR3 DNA sequence: TGTGCCAGTTCGAGTGGTTCTGGCGAGCAGTACTTC.

This clone was seen more than once but under ten times. The chain combines TRBV2 with TRBJ2-2, with TRBD2 matching 11 bases. V lost 10 bases to trimming and J lost 2 bases; unmatched junction nucleotides: 3. Per germline, CDR1 SNHLY and CDR2 FYNNEI. This CDR3 contains 14 residues. Here the CDR3 DNA reads TGTGCCATCCTAGCGGGGGGCAACACCGGGGAGCTGTTTTTT. Encoded protein: CAILAGGNTGELFF.